The present entry profiles one TCR beta chain with its context. What it recognizes is unknown. These data are taken from a study of T cell responses to AZD1222 COVID-19 vaccine. Broader study findings: In all cases, repertoires were sampled only after the peak T cell response. As reported, nearly half of all spike-specific TCRs target variant regions that are unmutated. The study found Spike-specific TCR breadth and depth rose after two AZD1222 doses.

TCRdb's table, derived via immunoSEQ multiplex PCR, lists solely in-frame clones and lacks some. Found here are roughly 100,000 clones, 75% to 95% of them singletons; the top ten hold less than 55%. The CDR3 runs 16 residues. V lost 4 bases and J lost 2, with 15 bases in between. Per the germline V gene, CDR1 is MNHEY and CDR2 is SMNVEV (reference sequence). Sequenced here: peripheral blood, sampled on day 0 of AZD1222 vaccination. The receptor was derived from an adult in good health. This chain joins TRBV27 and TRBJ2-1, with D tentatively TRBD2 (6 bases). The CDR3 sequence: CASSSWEEGAYNEQFF. The CDR3 nucleotides read TGTGCCAGCAGTTCCTGGGAGGAAGGGGCCTACAATGAGCAGTTCTTC.